One and the same sample provided the 23 T cell receptor beta chains below, sequenced in a study of T-cell reconstitution after alpha-beta-depleted transplantation in children. During its preparation, the TCRbeta library received unique molecular identifiers. Each CDR3 protein gets one entry after TCRdb re-called the PCR reads with MiXCR. This table has roughly 310,000 distinct CDR3 sequences, approximately 23% appearing once. The input for sequencing was PBMCs, mostly from graft donor cells, taken 180 days after TCRalphabeta/CD19-depleted stem cell transplant. The receptors were gathered from a male patient under 18 who had a stem cell transplant for acute lymphoblastic leukemia, so the T cells may come from the graft donor.

This chain connects TRBV5-5 to TRBJ2-7, with TRBD1 as a possible D gene (5 bases). This CDR3 contains 11 residues. Deletions cut 2 bases from V and 5 bases from J, with 5 bases between. Germline CDR1 reads SGHKS; CDR2 reads YYEKEE (reference sequence). The chain's CDR3 is CASSLQDEQYF. CDR3 nucleotides: TGTGCCAGCAGCTTACAGGACGAGCAGTACTTC.

This rearrangement joins TRBV10-1 to TRBJ2-1, with 10 bases aligning to TRBD2. The ends lost 2 bases at V and 4 bases at J; junction bases unmatched: 5. This CDR3 has 16 amino acids. Germline CDR1 reads WNHNN; CDR2 reads SYGVQD (reference sequence). The CDR3 reads CASSEAGLADYNEQFF. For the CDR3, the DNA is TGCGCCAGCAGTGAGGCCGGACTAGCGGATTACAATGAGCAGTTCTTC.

This clonotype has only a few counts. This chain uses TRBV5-6 with TRBJ2-7; D unresolved. Looked up from germline, CDR1 is SGHDT and CDR2 is YYEEEE. The CDR3 sequence is 14 residues long. V lost 4 bases and J 3 bases, leaving 14 bases between the germline ends. CDR3 DNA: TGTGCCAGCAGCCTAACCGAGATTTTCTACGAGCAGTACTTC. Translation: CASSLTEIFYEQYF. Full variable domain (remainder filled in from reference TRBV5-6 and TRBJ2-7): DAGVTQSPTHLIKTRGQQVTLRCSPKSGHDTVSWYQQALGQGPQFIFQYYEEEERQRGNFPDRFSGHQFPNYSSELNVNALLLGDSALYLCASSLTEIFYEQYFGPGTRLTVT.

In this sample, this clonotype turned up a few times. The gene calls are TRBV12-3 or TRBV12-4 and TRBJ2-7; no clear D gene. The CDR3 sequence is 15 residues long. The V end was cut by 4 bases, the J end by 2 bases, with 15 bases between. In DNA form, the CDR3 reads TGTGCCAGCAGTTCCCACGATCGGTGGACCTACGAGCAGTACTTC. Residues: CASSSHDRWTYEQYF.

V and J are TRBV18 and TRBJ1-3, with 7 bases identical to TRBD1. Germline lookup yields CDR1 KGHSH and CDR2 LQKENI. The CDR3 extends over 14 amino acids. Trimming cost V 10 bases and J 3 bases; bases outside gene matches: 9. CDR3 loop: CATSDRADGNTIYF. The DNA of the CDR3 is TGTGCCACGTCCGACAGGGCTGATGGAAACACCATATATTTT.

The chain is built from TRBV2 and TRBJ1-2; no clear D. The CDR3 totals 14 residues. The V end lost 5 bases, the J end lost 0 bases, and 10 bases lay between the germline ends. Germline lookup yields CDR1 SNHLY and CDR2 FYNNEI. The CDR3 coding sequence is TGTGCCAGCAGTCGGGGAGATGCTAACTATGGCTACACCTTC. Translation gives CASSRGDANYGYTF.

This chain links TRBV10-3 with TRBJ2-5, with 8 bases lining up with TRBD2. V dropped 7 bases and J dropped 6; count of bases not matched to a gene: 7. Germline CDR1 reads ENHRY; CDR2 reads SYGVKD. The CDR3 is made up of 13 amino acids. The CDR3 loop is CAITREGGQTQYF. CDR3 DNA sequence: TGTGCCATCACCCGGGAGGGCGGGCAGACCCAGTACTTC.

This clonotype was detected many times. This chain joins TRBV5-1 and TRBJ2-5, with D tentatively TRBD2 (5 bases). The V gene's germline CDR1 is SGHRS and CDR2 YFSETQ. The CDR3 runs to 15 residues. Between the trimmed V and J ends, which lost 6 bases and 2 bases, there was a span of 17 bases. The CDR3 DNA follows: TGCGCCAGCAAAGGGTGGAGGACGGAACAAGAGACCCAGTACTTC. It is translated as CASKGWRTEQETQYF.

The chain joins TRBV5-1 to TRBJ2-1; 7 bases align to TRBD1. Germline V lookup: CDR1 SGHRS, CDR2 YFSETQ. J was trimmed by 9 bases and V by 0 bases; bases with no gene match: 9. This CDR3 has 15 residues. Here the CDR3 DNA reads TGCGCCAGCAGCTTGGTGGGGCTGACAGGGACTGAGCAGTTCTTC. Its translation: CASSLVGLTGTEQFF.

This clonotype has a handful of counts. This chain uses TRBV5-1 with TRBJ2-7; D is ambiguous. V lost 3 bases, J lost 3 bases, and 13 bases lay in between. The CDR3 consists of 14 residues. The V gene's germline CDR1 is SGHRS and CDR2 YFSETQ. The CDR3 reads CASSWTPKGYEQYF. The CDR3 DNA reads TGCGCCAGCAGCTGGACCCCAAAAGGCTACGAGCAGTACTTC.

This clonotype was recorded a few times. The rearrangement uses TRBV29-1 and TRBJ1-2, with D maybe TRBD1 (5 bases). CDR1 is SQVTM and CDR2 is ANQGSEA in the germline V gene. The CDR3 length is 11 residues. The V end lost 6 bases, the J end lost 2 bases, and 7 bases lay between the germline ends. CDR3 amino acids: CSVRENYGYTF. CDR3 DNA sequence: TGCAGCGTCAGGGAGAACTATGGCTACACCTTC.

This clonotype was seen more than once but under ten times. This chain connects TRBV7-2 to TRBJ2-5, with unresolved D. V was cut by 2 bases and J by 10 bases, with 11 bases left in between. Germline CDR1 is SGHTA and CDR2 is FQGNSA. This CDR3 has 12 amino acids. This CDR3 is CASSLPAPVQYF. CDR3 nucleotides: TGTGCCAGCAGCTTACCCGCCCCGGTCCAGTACTTC.

A few counts support this clonotype. The chain carries TRBV27 and TRBJ2-5, with D maybe TRBD2 (5 bases). Germline CDR1 and CDR2: MNHEY and SMNVEV (reference sequence). This CDR3 is built from 13 residues. The V and J ends lost 1 base and 7 bases respectively, with 10 bases between them. The DNA of the CDR3 is TGTGCCAGCAGTTTATATAGCGAGGGGACCCAGTACTTC. Protein: CASSLYSEGTQYF.

The gene calls are TRBV12-3 or TRBV12-4 and TRBJ2-2; D is undetermined. Trimming removed 1 base at V and 0 bases at J, with 15 bases between. The CDR3 is 18 amino acids. CDR3: CASSLGVWVPSNTGELFF. CDR3 nucleotides: TGTGCCAGCAGTTTAGGGGTTTGGGTCCCCTCGAACACCGGGGAGCTGTTTTTT.

The chain carries TRBV6-1 and TRBJ1-2; tentative D call: TRBD1 (5 bases). Trimming took 0 bases from V and 4 from J, leaving 18 bases between them. CDR1 and CDR2 from the germline V gene are MNHNS and SASEGT. The CDR3 spans 17 residues. The chain's CDR3 is CASSEARRGFLSYGYTF. The CDR3 bases are TGTGCCAGCAGTGAAGCGAGACGGGGGTTTTTGAGCTATGGCTACACCTTC.

This clonotype was detected a few times. J is TRBJ1-2 and V is TRBV6-4; the D is unclear. Germline CDR1 and CDR2: MRHNA and SNTAGT. CDR3 length: 13 amino acids. Trimming left V 5 bases short and J 7 bases short, with 14 bases between. The CDR3 DNA reads as TGTGCCAGCAGTCCTCAGGAGGGCCTTGGCTACACCTTC. It codes for CASSPQEGLGYTF.

Points on this clonotype: Sequence at one end of the junction differs from germline and may be a read error. CDR3 sequence: CAGLGYRETEGFF. CDR3 nucleotide sequence: TGTGCCGGGTTGGGATATCGGGAAACTGAAGGTTTCTTT. V usage is TRBV7-9 and J usage is TRBJ1-1, with D hard to call. The CDR3 has 13 amino acids. Per the germline V gene, CDR1 is SEHNR and CDR2 is FQNEAQ (reference sequence).

The chain uses TRBV20-1 and TRBJ1-1; D remains ambiguous. Per germline, CDR1 DFQATT and CDR2 SNEGSKA (reference sequence). The CDR3 spans 11 residues. V was pared by 4 bases and J by 11 bases, with 14 bases between. CDR3 sequence: CSAKDDLMAFF. The DNA of the CDR3 is TGCAGTGCTAAGGACGATCTGATGGCTTTCTTT.

This clonotype was counted a few times. J is TRBJ2-7 and V is TRBV7-3; TRBD2 matches at 7 bases. The CDR3 is 14 amino acids. Germline CDR1 is SGHTA and CDR2 is FQGTGA. Trimming at V came to 1 base and at J to 3 bases, leaving 3 bases not matched to a gene. The CDR3 loop is CASSLRRDYYEQYF. The CDR3 region has the DNA TGTGCCAGCAGCTTAAGACGGGACTACTACGAGCAGTACTTC.

The chain combines TRBV7-9 with TRBJ2-2; the D is unclear. The CDR3 has 17 residues. Trimming left V 8 bases short and J 7 bases short, with 26 bases between. Germline CDR1 SEHNR, CDR2 FQNEAQ (reference sequence). This chain's CDR3 is CASVPQRAYRVNGELFF. CDR3 sequence (DNA): TGTGCCAGCGTTCCCCAAAGAGCTTACCGGGTGAACGGGGAGCTGTTTTTT.

This clonotype has just a few counts. The chain joins TRBV29-1 to TRBJ2-7; the D is unclear. The CDR3 length is 13 residues. Trimming took off 7 bases at V and 2 bases at J, with 15 bases between the two ends. CDR1 and CDR2 from the germline V gene are SQVTM and ANQGSEA. The CDR3 DNA reads as TGCAGCGCGGTCTCGGACCAAGCCTACGAGCAGTACTTC. Amino acids: CSAVSDQAYEQYF.

Worth noting for this clonotype: An end of the junction does not agree with germline; a read error may underlie this. The chain has TRBV7-3 and TRBJ2-1; possible D gene TRBD2, 5 bases. CDR1 SGHTA and CDR2 FQGTGA come from the germline V gene. The CDR3 spans 14 residues. CDR3 amino acids: CASRSLLDYNEQFF. CDR3 nucleotide sequence: TGTGCCAGCAGGTCATTACTAGACTACAACGAGCAGTTCTTC.

This clonotype was counted only a few times. This chain uses TRBV6-5 with TRBJ1-1, with unresolved D. The CDR3 has 17 amino acids. CDR1 MNHEY and CDR2 SVGAGI come from the germline V gene. The V end was cut by 4 bases, the J end by 5 bases, with 23 bases between. DNA for the CDR3: TGTGCCAGCAGTTTTGAGGGTCCTAGGTTCAGCAATACTGAAGCTTTCTTT. Translating gives CASSFEGPRFSNTEAFF.